The 16 T cell receptor beta chains given below trace back to one sample, sequenced in a study of tumor-infiltrating lymphocytes in glioblastoma multiforme. TCR beta libraries were built from RNA through three nested multiplex PCR rounds using modified ARM-PCR. In TCRdb, the multiplex PCR reads were re-called with MiXCR into one record per CDR3 protein. Of roughly 8,400 distinct CDR3 sequences listed, 65% to 75% are singletons. What was sequenced was brain tumor tissue. All receptors derive from a male donor with glioblastoma.

As for this clonotype: The missing conserved phenylalanine or tryptophan at the end of this CDR3 makes a read error likely. The limits of the CDR3 on the DNA are not certain, so only TCRdb's listed CDR3 is given. This chain links TRBV11-1 with TRBJ2-2. The CDR3 comprises 11 residues, both ends counted. CDR1 is SGHAT, CDR2 FQDESV, per germline (reference sequence). The CDR3 region is CASWHTGELLL.

V is TRBV11-1 and J is TRBJ2-5, with 9 bases lining up with TRBD1. This CDR3 comprises 15 residues. Germline CDR1 is SGHAT and CDR2 is FQDESV (reference sequence). The V and J ends lost 5 bases and 4 bases, in that order; junction bases with no gene match: 8. The CDR3 is CASSRITGGRETQYF. Here the CDR3 DNA reads TGTGCCAGCAGCCGAATCACAGGGGGCAGAGAGACCCAGTACTTC.

Comments on this clonotype: The junction differs from germline at one of its ends, possibly a read error. The genes are TRBV29-1 and TRBJ2-1; D not certain. There are 12 residues in the CDR3. Germline V gives CDR1 SQVTM, CDR2 ANQGSEA. The CDR3 sequence: CSVSGSYNEQLF. The CDR3, as DNA: TGCAGCGTTTCAGGCTCCTACAATGAGCAGCTCTTC.

This clonotype has just one count. This CDR3 fails to terminate in the conserved phenylalanine or tryptophan, so it likely reflects a read error. The rearrangement joins TRBV11-2 to TRBJ2-2; 7 bases match TRBD2. The CDR3 is 20 amino acids. The V segment lost 7 bases and the J segment 14 bases; nucleotides outside the gene matches: 34. Germline-derived CDR1 and CDR2 are SGHAT and FQNNGV. CDR3 protein: CASTPSFGQGLAVNTGNLFS. Here the CDR3 DNA reads TGTGCCAGCACCCCCTCATTCGGCCAAGGGCTAGCGGTAAACACCGGGAACCTGTTTTCT.

This clonotype has a count of ten or more. J is TRBJ2-5 and V is TRBV2, with TRBD1 matching 10 bases. Germline values: CDR1 SNHLY, CDR2 FYNNEI. The CDR3 has 15 residues. The trim removed 6 bases at V and 4 bases at J, leaving 8 bases unmatched. CDR3 loop: CASRIRQGARETQYF. The CDR3 DNA reads TGTGCCAGCAGAATTCGACAGGGGGCTCGAGAGACCCAGTACTTC.

The chain has TRBV11-2 and TRBJ1-2; unclear D gene. The CDR3 runs to 13 residues. V lost 1 base, J lost 11 bases, and 14 bases lay in between. Germline V gives CDR1 SGHAT, CDR2 FQNNGV. CDR3: CASSLGAGYCYTF. CDR3 sequence (DNA): TGTGCCAGCAGCTTAGGTGCTGGGTATTGTTACACCTTC.

This clonotype was counted many times. A read error is possible here, since a much larger clone lies one base away. V is TRBV6-2 or TRBV6-3 and J is TRBJ2-1, with TRBD2 as a possible D gene (5 bases). The CDR3 loop spans 14 amino acids. The germline V gene has CDR1 MNHEY and CDR2 SVGEGT. Trimming left V 0 bases short and J 9 bases short, with 12 bases between. This CDR3 is CASSYSCREGEQFF. The CDR3 DNA sequence: TGTGCCAGCAGTTACTCGTGCAGAGAGGGTGAGCAGTTCTTC.

As to this clonotype: Compared with germline, one end of the junction differs, possibly owing to a read error. The genes are TRBV20-1 and TRBJ1-3, with D possibly TRBD1 on 5 matching bases. The CDR3 is 15 amino acids. Germline values: CDR1 DFQATT, CDR2 SNEGSKA (reference sequence). The CDR3 here is CSTRVTGSSGNTIYF. The CDR3 bases are TGCAGTACTAGGGTCACAGGAAGCTCTGGAAACACCATATATTTT.

The V gene is TRBV20-1, the J gene TRBJ2-1; TRBD1 matches 7 bases. The CDR3 has 14 residues. V dropped 3 bases and J dropped 4; count of bases not matched to a gene: 6. The germline V gene has CDR1 DFQATT and CDR2 SNEGSKA (reference sequence). The CDR3 nucleotides are TGCAGTGCTAGTAAAGGGGGCGTGTACAATGAGCAGTTCTTC. It codes for CSASKGGVYNEQFF.

J is TRBJ2-6 and V is TRBV10-3; D possibly matches TRBD1 or TRBD2 (5 bases each). The germline V gene encodes CDR1 ENHRY and CDR2 SYGVKD. V gave up 0 bases and J gave up 2 bases, with 5 bases separating them. The CDR3 sequence is 15 residues long. The chain's CDR3 is CAISESGAGANVLTF. CDR3 in DNA: TGTGCCATCAGTGAGTCGGGGGCTGGGGCCAACGTCCTGACTTTC.

Points on this clonotype: No conserved phenylalanine or tryptophan is present at the end of the CDR3, so a read error is the likely explanation. V gene TRBV7-8 combines with J gene TRBJ2-1, with a tentative D call TRBD2 (6 bases). Germline CDR1 is SGHVS and CDR2 is FQNEAQ. The CDR3 extends over 15 amino acids. The CDR3 here is CARSQKFGGYNEQFC. The CDR3 DNA follows: TGTGCCCGCAGCCAGAAGTTCGGGGGCTACAATGAGCAGTTCTGC.

The genes are TRBV11-2 and TRBJ2-3, with D unclear. The J call may be mistaken, given a closer DNA end match to TRBJ1-5. Germline V lookup: CDR1 SGHAT, CDR2 FQNNGV. The CDR3 is 14 amino acids. The CDR3 region has the DNA TGTGCCAGCAGTACTCTAGCGTGTGAAGGTACGCAGCATTTT. Its translation is CASSTLACEGTQHF.

J is TRBJ2-5 and V is TRBV6-1; D is unclear. CDR1 is MNHNS and CDR2 is SASEGT in the germline V gene. This CDR3 comprises 15 residues. V dropped 4 bases and J dropped 1 base, with 13 bases sitting between them. CDR3 DNA sequence: TGTGCCAGCAGTGCCCTAAGGGCGAGCCAAGAGACCCAGTACTTC. Its protein product is CASSALRASQETQYF.

This chain connects TRBV10-3 to TRBJ1-1; TRBD1 is a possible D gene (6 bases). V was pared by 4 bases and J by 0 bases, with 9 bases between. CDR1 and CDR2 (germline): ENHRY, SYGVKD. The CDR3 contains 14 residues. CDR3 DNA: TGTGCCATCAGTGGGGGGGCGATGAACACTGAAGCTTTCTTT. Residues: CAISGGAMNTEAFF.

The chain carries TRBV20-1 and TRBJ2-3, with 14 bases fitting TRBD2. The germline gives CDR1 DFQATT, CDR2 SNEGSKA (reference sequence). The CDR3 loop spans 17 amino acids. The V gene end was trimmed by 6 bases and the J gene end by 3 bases; junction bases not matched to a gene: 11. CDR3 nucleotide sequence: TGCAGTGCACTGACTAGCGGGAGGGCCTCATTTACAGATACGCAGTATTTT. Translated: CSALTSGRASFTDTQYF.

Regarding this clonotype: A much bigger clone sits one base away, suggesting this may be a read error. The V gene is TRBV18, the J gene TRBJ2-5; D is unclear. Germline V lookup: CDR1 KGHSH, CDR2 LQKENI. This CDR3 spans 14 amino acids. CDR3 amino acids: CASPPPGRQETQYF. As DNA, the CDR3 is TGTGCCAGCCCACCACCGGGCCGGCAAGAGACCCAGTACTTC.